One and the same sample provided the 19 T cell receptor beta chains below, sequenced in a study of human CD4 T cells and Enterobacteriaceae. Only in-frame clones appear in the TCRdb table, and some are missing; sequencing was by immunoSEQ multiplex PCR. Of some 26,000 clones in the sample, around 80% were seen once. Memory CD4+ T cells were sorted as all CD4+ cells except CD45RA+CCR7+CD95- naive cells, over 95% pure. The sequenced sample was memory CD4+ T cells from blood. The receptors derive from a human donor in good health.

V usage is TRBV27 and J usage is TRBJ2-3; 11 bases agree with TRBD1. The V segment lost 2 bases and the J segment 0 bases; nucleotides outside the gene matches: 16. The CDR3 is 21 residues long. CDR1 is MNHEY and CDR2 is SMNVEV in the germline V gene (reference sequence). CDR3 DNA: TGTGCCAGCAGTTTAAGGGTCCGGGGGACAGGGGGAATGAGAAGCACAGATACGCAGTATTTT. Amino acids: CASSLRVRGTGGMRSTDTQYF.

The chain joins TRBV6-4 to TRBJ2-2; D is uncertain. The CDR3 covers 14 residues. Germline V gives CDR1 MRHNA, CDR2 SNTAGT. The V end lost 5 bases, the J end lost 4 bases, and 11 bases lay between the germline ends. The CDR3 sequence: CASSKDGFTGELFF. CDR3 coding DNA: TGTGCCAGCAGTAAGGATGGATTCACCGGGGAGCTGTTTTTT.

This clone occurred a few times. This chain joins TRBV4-2 and TRBJ2-1; 7 bases align to TRBD2. CDR1 and CDR2 (germline): LGHNA, YNFKEQ. The CDR3 sequence is 16 residues long. V lost 5 bases to trimming and J lost 4 bases; unmatched junction nucleotides: 11. This CDR3 reads CASSKNLAELYNEQFF. As DNA, the CDR3 is TGTGCCAGCAGCAAAAATCTAGCGGAGCTGTACAATGAGCAGTTCTTC.

J is TRBJ2-2 and V is TRBV11-2; 10 nucleotides align to TRBD2. CDR3 size: 15 residues. V dropped 6 bases and J dropped 6; count of bases not matched to a gene: 7. Germline lookup yields CDR1 SGHAT and CDR2 FQNNGV. CDR3 protein: CASRKASGSSGELFF. CDR3 coding DNA: TGTGCCAGCAGGAAGGCTAGCGGGAGCTCCGGGGAGCTGTTTTTT.

This clone was recorded a few times. The V and J genes are TRBV5-1 and TRBJ1-2; TRBD1 agrees at 7 bases. The length of the CDR3 is 14 residues. Germline V lookup: CDR1 SGHRS, CDR2 YFSETQ. J lost 4 bases, V lost 7 bases, and 10 bases had no gene match. The CDR3 region is CASALGTATYGYTF. CDR3 sequence (DNA): TGCGCCAGCGCGCTAGGGACAGCAACCTATGGCTACACCTTC.

This chain uses TRBV14 with TRBJ2-5; 7 bases line up with TRBD2. CDR1 and CDR2 (germline): SGHDN, FVKESK. V shed 0 bases and J 5 bases; nucleotides not matched to a gene: 15. This CDR3 comprises 18 residues. The CDR3 sequence: CASSQDKRGARGWETQYF. The CDR3 DNA sequence: TGTGCCAGCAGCCAAGATAAGCGGGGAGCTCGGGGATGGGAGACCCAGTACTTC.

This rearrangement joins TRBV5-1 to TRBJ1-4, with D possibly being TRBD1 (6 bases). The CDR3 extends over 16 amino acids. The ends were cut back, 4 bases at V and 0 bases at J, with 13 bases in the middle. Germline V gene data show CDR1 as SGHRS and CDR2 as YFSETQ. The CDR3 sequence is CASSRDRMATNEKLFF. CDR3 nucleotides: TGCGCCAGCAGCCGCGACAGGATGGCAACTAATGAAAAACTGTTTTTT.

V gene TRBV19 combines with J gene TRBJ1-2, with 8 nucleotides matching TRBD1. Looked up from germline, CDR1 is LNHDA and CDR2 is SQIVND (reference sequence). Losses at the gene ends were 5 bases for V and 2 bases for J; bases not matched to a gene: 7. The CDR3 length is 15 residues. The DNA for the CDR3 is TGTGCCAGTAGTTCTGCCGGACAGGGCAACTATGGCTACACCTTC. Protein: CASSSAGQGNYGYTF.

This rearrangement joins TRBV7-9 to TRBJ2-3, with TRBD1 as a possible D gene (5 bases). The CDR3 is 15 amino acids. V was pared by 5 bases and J by 1 base, with 13 bases between. The germline gives CDR1 SEHNR, CDR2 FQNEAQ (reference sequence). The CDR3 sequence: CASSVSLGGTDTQYF. The CDR3 DNA follows: TGTGCCAGCAGCGTTAGCCTAGGGGGCACAGATACGCAGTATTTT. Based on the CDR3 plus reference TRBV7-9 and TRBJ2-3, the full variable domain is DTGVSQNPRHKITKRGQNVTFRCDPISEHNRLYWYRQTLGQGPEFLTYFQNEAQLEKSRLLSDRFSAERPKGSFSTLEIQRTEQGDSAMYLCASSVSLGGTDTQYFGPGTRLTVL.

The CDR3 is CASSARRGSSGNTIYF. CDR3 nucleotide sequence: TGTGCCAGCAGCGCCCGCAGGGGTTCGTCCGGAAACACCATATATTTT. The V and J genes are TRBV7-2 and TRBJ1-3; D is possibly TRBD1 (6 bases). Trimming shortened V by 5 bases and J by 4 bases, and 18 bases separated the two germline ends. Germline V gene data show CDR1 as SGHTA and CDR2 as FQGNSA. CDR3 length: 16 residues.

The chain's CDR3 is CASSLGLVPTDTQYF. DNA for the CDR3: TGTGCCAGCAGCTTAGGACTAGTCCCCACAGATACGCAGTATTTT. The chain carries TRBV11-2 and TRBJ2-3; D is perhaps TRBD2 (6 bases). V was shortened by 1 base and J by 2 bases, with 10 bases between the two germline ends. Germline CDR1 SGHAT, CDR2 FQNNGV. This CDR3 is built from 15 residues.

This chain links TRBV27 with TRBJ1-5, with 9 bases aligning to TRBD1. Germline loops: CDR1 MNHEY, CDR2 SMNVEV (reference sequence). The CDR3 is made up of 15 amino acids. V shed 5 bases and J 2 bases; nucleotides not matched to a gene: 4. The chain's CDR3 is CASSADRGGNQPQHF. The CDR3 DNA is TGTGCCAGCAGTGCTGACAGGGGGGGCAATCAGCCCCAGCATTTT.

This clone was seen once. In DNA, the CDR3 is TGTGCCAGCAGTTACTCACAGGGGGCCTGGGAGACCCAGTACTTC. Its protein is CASSYSQGAWETQYF. The V and J genes are TRBV6-5 and TRBJ2-5, with 9 bases identical to TRBD1. Germline values: CDR1 MNHEY, CDR2 SVGAGI. This CDR3 is 15 amino acids long. Losses at the gene ends were 0 bases for V and 5 bases for J; bases not matched to a gene: 4.

This clone appeared a few times. V gene TRBV7-8 combines with J gene TRBJ1-5; D may be TRBD1 (6 bases). The CDR3 has 16 amino acids. Germline V CDR1 and CDR2: SGHVS, FQNEAQ. The germline V and J ends were trimmed by 2 bases and 6 bases, with 17 bases remaining between them. The CDR3 region has the DNA TGTGCCAGCAGCTTAAATCTAGGGGCCAGGGGTCAGCCCCAGCATTTT. Protein product: CASSLNLGARGQPQHF. Full variable domain (rest looked up from reference TRBV7-8 and TRBJ1-5): GAGVSQSPRYKVAKRGQDVALRCDPISGHVSLFWYQQALGQGPEFLTYFQNEAQLDKSGLPSDRFFAERPEGSVSTLKIQRTQQEDSAVYLCASSLNLGARGQPQHFGDGTRLSIL.

The chain has TRBV7-2 and TRBJ1-6, with TRBD1 matching 7 bases. The CDR3 loop spans 15 amino acids. The junction had 9 bases not matched to a gene; V was cut back by 6 bases and J by 7 bases. Germline V gene lookup returns CDR1 SGHTA and CDR2 FQGNSA. The CDR3 loop is CASRKRDSQNSPLHF. CDR3 nucleotides: TGTGCCAGCAGGAAGAGGGACAGCCAAAATTCACCCCTCCACTTT.

The chain couples TRBV10-2 to TRBJ2-7; D is ambiguous. V lost 2 bases and J 0 bases, leaving 11 bases between the germline ends. CDR1 and CDR2 (germline): WSHSY, SAAADI. CDR3 length: 15 residues. The CDR3 loop reads CASSEPRMSSYEQYF. CDR3 coding DNA: TGCGCCAGCAGTGAGCCTAGGATGAGCTCCTACGAGCAGTACTTC.

The rearrangement uses TRBV11-2 and TRBJ2-7; perhaps D is TRBD1 or TRBD2 (5 bases each). The ends were cut back, 3 bases at V and 6 bases at J, with 15 bases in the middle. The CDR3 is made up of 14 amino acids. Germline assignment: CDR1 SGHAT and CDR2 FQNNGV. CDR3 DNA sequence: TGTGCCAGCAGCTTTTTCGGGGACCTACGCGAGCAGTACTTC. It specifies CASSFFGDLREQYF.

The rearrangement uses TRBV7-8 and TRBJ1-1; D ambiguous. CDR3 size: 13 residues. V dropped 5 bases and J dropped 0 bases, with 7 bases sitting between them. Germline CDR1 and CDR2: SGHVS and FQNEAQ. The CDR3 sequence is CASSAFMNTEAFF. The CDR3 nucleotides are TGTGCCAGCAGCGCCTTCATGAACACTGAAGCTTTCTTT.

This chain uses TRBV10-3 with TRBJ2-5; TRBD1 matches 9 bases. Judging by the DNA end, TRBJ2-7 fits better; the J call may be wrong. CDR1 ENHRY and CDR2 SYGVKD come from the germline V gene. This CDR3 contains 14 residues. CDR3 region: CAISGRTGESEQYF. CDR3 coding DNA: TGTGCCATCAGTGGTAGGACAGGGGAAAGCGAGCAGTACTTC.